The 15 T cell receptor beta chains below come from one sample, sequenced in a study of monozygotic twins with inflammatory bowel disease. Reanalyzing the 5' RACE reads, TCRdb keeps one entry per CDR3 protein, without DNA. This listing includes a few hundred thousand distinct CDR3 sequences. The source material was blood. These receptors all come from a human donor with ulcerative colitis or Crohn's disease, or a healthy co-twin of an affected twin (not recorded which).

The chain carries TRBV5-1 and TRBJ2-5; without DNA, the TCRdb call of TRBD1 cannot be checked. Looked up from germline, CDR1 is SGHRS and CDR2 is YFSETQ. The CDR3 consists of 16 residues. CDR3 amino acids: CASSLGVAGVGETQYF. The entire variable domain, with the rest obtained from reference TRBV5-1 and TRBJ2-5, is as follows: KAGVTQTPRYLIKTRGQQVTLSCSPISGHRSVSWYQQTPGQGLQFLFEYFSETQRNKGNFPGRFSGRQFSNSRSEMNVSTLELGDSALYLCASSLGVAGVGETQYFGPGTRLLVL.

This chain connects TRBV5-1 to TRBJ1-4. CDR1 and CDR2 from the germline V gene are SGHRS and YFSETQ. The CDR3 spans 14 residues. CDR3: CASSLERINEKLFF.

This chain links TRBV2 with TRBJ1-1; TCRdb outputs TRBD1, but without DNA this stays unchecked. The CDR3 has 14 residues. Per germline, CDR1 SNHLY and CDR2 FYNNEI. The CDR3 region is CASRGTSRDTEAFF.

The V and J genes are TRBV20-1 and TRBJ2-3; TCRdb proposes TRBD1, but this gene call is untestable without DNA. The germline V gene encodes CDR1 DFQATT and CDR2 SNEGSKA (reference sequence). CDR3 length equals 14 residues. This chain's CDR3 is CSARSGGGADTQYF.

This rearrangement joins TRBV12-3 or TRBV12-4 to TRBJ1-1; the TCRdb D gene call, TRBD1, has no DNA to confirm it. This CDR3 has 15 amino acids. The CDR3 loop is CASSPTGRYNTEAFF.

The chain couples TRBV5-6 to TRBJ2-2; the D call of TRBD2 rests on TCRdb alone, since no DNA is present to check it. Germline CDR1 reads SGHDT; CDR2 reads YYEEEE. This CDR3 spans 15 amino acids. This CDR3 reads CASSLGLAGTGELFF.

The V call is TRBV5-1, the J call TRBJ2-2. Germline V gene data show CDR1 as SGHRS and CDR2 as YFSETQ. CDR3 length: 15 residues. The chain's CDR3 is CASSLSRVETGELFF.

The rearrangement uses TRBV19 and TRBJ1-1; TCRdb calls TRBD1, which cannot be checked without DNA. The length of the CDR3 is 16 residues. The germline V gene has CDR1 LNHDA and CDR2 SQIVND (reference sequence). The CDR3 loop is CASSKGGYPDNTEAFF.

The chain recombines TRBV12-3 or TRBV12-4 with TRBJ2-5. This CDR3 is built from 14 residues. The CDR3 is CASSILTHQETQYF.

V is TRBV20-1 and J is TRBJ1-4. Germline values: CDR1 DFQATT, CDR2 SNEGSKA (reference sequence). CDR3 length: 14 residues. CDR3 loop: CSARDRRSNEKLFF.

The chain couples TRBV19 to TRBJ2-5; TCRdb's D call of TRBD1 is untestable without DNA. The germline V gene has CDR1 LNHDA and CDR2 SQIVND (reference sequence). The CDR3 covers 14 residues. This CDR3 reads CASSMATGQKTQYF.

The chain couples TRBV19 to TRBJ2-3; there is no DNA to check the TCRdb D call of TRBD1. The germline V gene has CDR1 LNHDA and CDR2 SQIVND (reference sequence). The CDR3 contains 16 residues. CDR3 amino acids: CASSRGGPTSTDTQYF.

The gene calls are TRBV7-9 and TRBJ2-7; TCRdb names TRBD1, which stays unverified in the absence of DNA. The germline gives CDR1 SEHNR, CDR2 FQNEAQ (reference sequence). The CDR3 has 12 residues. The CDR3: CASSLTGDEQYF.

The rearrangement uses TRBV4-2 and TRBJ2-1; TCRdb calls TRBD2, which cannot be checked without DNA. CDR3 length: 22 amino acids. Per germline, CDR1 LGHNA and CDR2 YNFKEQ. The CDR3 sequence: CASSPRMAGGLAGGSSYNEQFF.

The chain is built from TRBV5-1 and TRBJ1-1. This CDR3 comprises 15 residues. Per germline, CDR1 SGHRS and CDR2 YFSETQ. The CDR3 sequence is CASSLMTGMNTEAFF.